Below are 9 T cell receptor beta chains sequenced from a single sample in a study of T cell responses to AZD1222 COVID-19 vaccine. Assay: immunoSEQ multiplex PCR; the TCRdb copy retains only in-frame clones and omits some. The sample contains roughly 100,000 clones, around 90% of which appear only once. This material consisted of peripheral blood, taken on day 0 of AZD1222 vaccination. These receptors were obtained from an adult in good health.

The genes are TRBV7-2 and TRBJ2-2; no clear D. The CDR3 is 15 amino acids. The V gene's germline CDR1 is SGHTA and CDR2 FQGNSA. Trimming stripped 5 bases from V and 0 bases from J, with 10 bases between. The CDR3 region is CASSITATNTGELFF. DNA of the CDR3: TGTGCCAGCAGCATTACCGCCACGAACACCGGGGAGCTGTTTTTT.

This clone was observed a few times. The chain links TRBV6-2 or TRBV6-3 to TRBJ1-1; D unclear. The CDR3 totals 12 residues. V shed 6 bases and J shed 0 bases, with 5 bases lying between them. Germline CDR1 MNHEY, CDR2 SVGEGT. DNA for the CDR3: TGTGCCAGCAGCCAGTTGAACACTGAAGCTTTCTTT. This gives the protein CASSQLNTEAFF.

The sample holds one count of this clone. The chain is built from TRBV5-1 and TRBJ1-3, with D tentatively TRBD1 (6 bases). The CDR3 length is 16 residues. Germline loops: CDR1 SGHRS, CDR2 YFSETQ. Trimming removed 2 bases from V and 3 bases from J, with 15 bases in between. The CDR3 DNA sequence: TGCGCCAGCAGCTTCACTTTACAGGGTTTTGGAAACACCATATATTTT. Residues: CASSFTLQGFGNTIYF.

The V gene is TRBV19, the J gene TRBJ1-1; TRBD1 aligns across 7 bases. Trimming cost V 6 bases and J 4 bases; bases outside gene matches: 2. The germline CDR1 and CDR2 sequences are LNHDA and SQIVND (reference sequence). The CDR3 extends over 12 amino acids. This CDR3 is CASSDRATEAFF. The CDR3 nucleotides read TGTGCCAGTAGCGACAGGGCCACTGAAGCTTTCTTT.

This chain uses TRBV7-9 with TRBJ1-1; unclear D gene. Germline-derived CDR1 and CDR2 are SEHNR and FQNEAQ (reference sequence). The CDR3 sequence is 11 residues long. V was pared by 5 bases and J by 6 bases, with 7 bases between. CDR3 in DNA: TGTGCCAGCAGCGTTAATGCTGAAGCTTTCTTT. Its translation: CASSVNAEAFF.

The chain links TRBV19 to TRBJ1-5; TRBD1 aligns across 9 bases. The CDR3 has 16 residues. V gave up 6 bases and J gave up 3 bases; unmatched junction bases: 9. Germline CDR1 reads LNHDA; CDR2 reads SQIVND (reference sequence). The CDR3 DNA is TGTGCCAGTAGGAAAACGGGACAGGGCTACAATCAGCCCCAGCATTTT. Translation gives CASRKTGQGYNQPQHF.

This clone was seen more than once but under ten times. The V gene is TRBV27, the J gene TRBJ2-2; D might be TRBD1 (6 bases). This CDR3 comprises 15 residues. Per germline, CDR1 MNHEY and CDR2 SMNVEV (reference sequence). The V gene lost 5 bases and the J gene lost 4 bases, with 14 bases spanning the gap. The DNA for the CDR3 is TGTGCCAGCAGTAAAACAGGGATTTCCACCGGGGAGCTGTTTTTT. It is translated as CASSKTGISTGELFF.

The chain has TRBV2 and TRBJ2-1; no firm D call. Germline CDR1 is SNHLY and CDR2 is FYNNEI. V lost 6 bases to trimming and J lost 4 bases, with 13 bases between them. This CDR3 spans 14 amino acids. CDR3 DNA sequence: TGTGCCAGCAGCCCACGCGCCAATTACAATGAGCAGTTCTTC. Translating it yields CASSPRANYNEQFF.

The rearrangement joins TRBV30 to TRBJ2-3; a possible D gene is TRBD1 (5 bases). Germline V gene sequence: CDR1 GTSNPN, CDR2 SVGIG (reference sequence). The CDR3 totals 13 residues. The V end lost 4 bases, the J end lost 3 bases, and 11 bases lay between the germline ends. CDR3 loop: CAWTGSRTDTQYF. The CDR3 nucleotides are TGTGCCTGGACAGGGTCGAGAACAGATACGCAGTATTTT.